This entry lists 11 T cell receptor beta chains sequenced from one sample in a study of T cells in tuberculosis (dated by TCRdb to the late 2010s). The receptor library was made with the immunoSEQ multiplex PCR assay. Entries here come from immuneACCESS through TCRdb and include only in-frame sequences with V and J called. Some clones fail to appear in such tables; in the studies checked, an unresolved V gene covers under half of the shortfall, and the cause of the remainder is unknown. In this sample the table shows some 60,000 clones, 81% of which occur a single time. The top ten hold around 13% of the sample. After being thawed and rested overnight, PBMC were stained with GMM-loaded CD1B tetramer, a Live/Dead dye and anti-CD3, and were then sorted on a FACS Aria II. C32 glucose monomycolate purified from Rhodococcus equi was loaded onto CD1B tetramers. The sample consisted of CD1b-GMM tetramer-negative cells sorted from PBMCs. What the cell subset or site label conveys for this sample: T cells not binding CD1B-GMM tetramer, sorted from same donor. Receptor source: an adult woman with latent tuberculosis.

This clone was seen a handful of times. The CDR3 loop is CASKGQGPNTEAFF. CDR3 bases: TGTGCCAGCAAGGGACAGGGGCCGAACACTGAAGCTTTCTTT. The rearrangement joins TRBV6-4 to TRBJ1-1; TRBD1 aligns across 10 bases. The V segment lost 7 bases and the J segment 1 base; nucleotides outside the gene matches: 3. CDR3 length: 14 residues. The germline gives CDR1 MRHNA, CDR2 SNTAGT.

The V call is TRBV30, the J call TRBJ2-3; the D gene is possibly TRBD1 (5 bases). Trimming pared 7 bases from V and 0 bases from J, leaving 11 bases between. CDR1 is GTSNPN and CDR2 is SVGIG in the germline V gene (reference sequence). This CDR3 region has 13 residues. The CDR3 sequence is CAYDSPSTDTQYF. The CDR3 DNA sequence: TGTGCCTACGACAGTCCTAGCACAGATACGCAGTATTTT.

This clone was found once. The rearrangement joins TRBV5-1 to TRBJ1-2; 7 bases fit TRBD1. CDR1 is SGHRS, CDR2 YFSETQ, per germline. The CDR3 runs to 14 residues. V lost 1 base and J lost 6; bases outside the gene matches: 6. The CDR3 nucleotides read TGCGCCAGCAGCTTGAGGGGGCTGCTGCATGGCTACACCTTC. Translation gives CASSLRGLLHGYTF.

The V gene is TRBV5-4, the J gene TRBJ1-2, with 7 bases fitting TRBD1. This CDR3 has 13 amino acids. The V segment lost 6 bases and the J segment 3 bases; nucleotides outside the gene matches: 5. Per germline, CDR1 SGHNT and CDR2 YYREEE (reference sequence). CDR3 residues: CASTLQGDYGYTF. The CDR3 nucleotides read TGTGCCAGCACCCTTCAGGGGGACTATGGCTACACCTTC.

The V gene is TRBV5-1, the J gene TRBJ2-1; D possibly corresponds to TRBD2 (5 bases). The CDR3 has 15 residues. Germline CDR1 is SGHRS and CDR2 is YFSETQ. V gave up 1 base and J gave up 5 bases, with 13 bases separating them. The CDR3: CASSLWPGTNNEQFF. CDR3 in DNA: TGCGCCAGCAGCTTGTGGCCGGGAACTAACAATGAGCAGTTCTTC. The full variable domain, its missing parts supplied by reference TRBV5-1 and TRBJ2-1, is KAGVTQTPRYLIKTRGQQVTLSCSPISGHRSVSWYQQTPGQGLQFLFEYFSETQRNKGNFPGRFSGRQFSNSRSEMNVSTLELGDSALYLCASSLWPGTNNEQFFGPGTRLTVL.

The V gene is TRBV11-2, the J gene TRBJ1-3; D gene uncertain. This CDR3 spans 16 amino acids. Germline V gives CDR1 SGHAT, CDR2 FQNNGV. Deletions cut 0 bases from V and 2 bases from J, with 11 bases between. CDR3 region: CASSLEPVVTGNTIYF. For the CDR3, the DNA is TGTGCCAGCAGCTTAGAACCGGTGGTTACTGGAAACACCATATATTTT.

In its sample, this clone was seen once. The chain carries TRBV18 and TRBJ2-7; the match to TRBD2 covers 11 bases. The germline V gene has CDR1 KGHSH and CDR2 LQKENI. The junction had 15 bases not matched to a gene; V was cut back by 6 bases and J by 5 bases. The CDR3 is made up of 17 amino acids. As DNA, the CDR3 is TGTGCCAGCTCCCTCGGAGTAGCGGGGGGGCCGCAGGACGAGCAGTACTTC. Its translation: CASSLGVAGGPQDEQYF.

As regards this clone: This same CDR3 is encoded by further DNA sequences in the sample. The rearrangement joins TRBV2 to TRBJ1-5; D may be TRBD1 (6 bases). CDR3 length: 14 amino acids. Trimming pared 5 bases from V and 6 bases from J, leaving 14 bases between. Germline V CDR1 and CDR2: SNHLY, FYNNEI. In DNA, the CDR3 is TGTGCCAGCAGTTCGGGGCAGGGGAGTCAGCCCCAGCATTTT. This encodes CASSSGQGSQPQHF.

This clone was counted only a few times. The gene calls are TRBV4-3 and TRBJ2-7; 9 nucleotides match TRBD2. There are 15 residues in the CDR3. V was clipped by 1 base and J by 2 bases; unmatched bases: 3. The V gene's germline CDR1 is LGHNA and CDR2 YSLEER. The CDR3 loop reads CASSQGRLAAYEQYF. As DNA, the CDR3 is TGCGCCAGCAGCCAAGGCAGACTAGCGGCCTACGAGCAGTACTTC.

This clone has a single count. The chain is built from TRBV19 and TRBJ2-3, with 13 bases matching TRBD2. The V gene end was trimmed by 6 bases and the J gene end by 4 bases; junction bases not matched to a gene: 10. Germline values: CDR1 LNHDA, CDR2 SQIVND (reference sequence). The CDR3 has 17 amino acids. The CDR3 sequence: CASSISAGLAGSDTQYF. For the CDR3, the DNA is TGTGCCAGTAGCATCAGCGCGGGACTAGCGGGGTCAGATACGCAGTATTTT.

V gene TRBV5-1 combines with J gene TRBJ1-3; 8 nucleotides line up with TRBD1. The germline gives CDR1 SGHRS, CDR2 YFSETQ. The CDR3 runs to 16 residues. The V gene end was trimmed by 0 bases and the J gene end by 3 bases; junction bases not matched to a gene: 5. This chain's CDR3 is CASSLGQGKGGNTIYF. The CDR3 DNA is TGCGCCAGCAGCTTGGGACAGGGGAAAGGTGGAAACACCATATATTTT.